This T cell receptor beta chain was documented in a study of blood T cell repertoires in COVID-19. Study overall: Some COVID-19 samples were acute and others convalescent; all came from the United States, Italy and Spain.

CDR3 length: 11 amino acids. Germline V gene data show CDR1 as SGHRS and CDR2 as YFSETQ. Trimming left V 6 bases short and J 5 bases short, with 7 bases between. The data were produced by immunoSEQ multiplex PCR, yet TCRdb's version contains in-frame clones alone and is incomplete. The table records about 170,000 clones, around four fifths of them present only once. Ages ranged from about 18 to 100 years, with residence in more than 20 US areas. This chain uses TRBV5-1 with TRBJ2-3; D perhaps matches TRBD1 (6 bases). The source material was PBMCs or T cells enriched from blood (not recorded which). This TCR was sampled from a woman in her forties or fifties who had recovered from COVID-19. As DNA, the CDR3 is TGCGCCAGCAAGGGGGAAGATACGCAGTATTTT. Residues: CASKGEDTQYF.